These 27 T cell receptor beta chains share one sample of origin, sequenced in a study of OX40 agonist ivuxolimab in advanced cancers. Clones were read by immunoSEQ multiplex PCR, and TCRdb kept only the in-frame ones, dropping some. The table lists some 71,000 clones, 65% to 85% of them singletons. The starting material was CD4+ or CD8+ T cells sorted from blood, obtained in a trial of the OX40 agonist ivuxolimab. Receptors were obtained from an adult with an advanced solid tumor such as melanoma, head and neck, liver or kidney cancer.

V is TRBV4-1 and J is TRBJ2-5, with D unclear. The CDR3 consists of 14 residues. The germline V and J ends were trimmed by 0 bases and 5 bases, with 10 bases remaining between them. Germline loops: CDR1 MGHRA, CDR2 YSYEKL. The chain's CDR3 is CASSQDESRETQYF. The CDR3 nucleotides are TGCGCCAGCAGCCAAGATGAAAGTCGCGAGACCCAGTACTTC.

The gene calls are TRBV5-1 and TRBJ1-5; D may be TRBD1 (5 bases). V lost 4 bases and J 1 base, leaving 18 bases between the germline ends. The CDR3 has 17 amino acids. Looked up from germline, CDR1 is SGHRS and CDR2 is YFSETQ. The DNA for the CDR3 is TGCGCCAGCAGCCCTCCGTGGAACTGGGGGAGCAATCAGCCCCAGCATTTT. Its translation: CASSPPWNWGSNQPQHF.

V and J are TRBV28 and TRBJ2-7; 9 bases agree with TRBD1. This CDR3 spans 14 amino acids. Germline CDR1 reads MDHEN; CDR2 reads SYDVKM. Losses at the gene ends were 6 bases for V and 3 bases for J; bases not matched to a gene: 6. The CDR3 loop reads CASSQGQGGYEQYF. CDR3 DNA: TGTGCCAGCAGCCAGGGACAGGGAGGCTACGAGCAGTACTTC.

The rearrangement joins TRBV7-3 to TRBJ1-6; D unresolved. V shed 2 bases and J shed 9 bases, with 8 bases lying between them. Germline CDR1 is SGHTA and CDR2 is FQGTGA. This CDR3 spans 13 amino acids. The CDR3 is CASSLGYGSPLHF. The DNA for the CDR3 is TGTGCCAGCAGCTTAGGGTACGGTTCACCCCTCCACTTT. The variable domain in full, with the rest retrieved from reference TRBV7-3 and TRBJ1-6, is GAGVSQTPSNKVTEKGKYVELRCDPISGHTALYWYRQSLGQGPEFLIYFQGTGAADDSGLPNDRFFAVRPEGSVSTLKIQRTERGDSAVYLCASSLGYGSPLHFGNGTRLTVT.

The chain employs TRBV29-1 and TRBJ2-1, with 10 positions matching TRBD2. This CDR3 contains 20 residues. Germline CDR1 and CDR2: SQVTM and ANQGSEA. With V trimmed by 3 bases and J by 2 bases, 19 bases remained unmatched. DNA of the CDR3: TGCAGCGTTGATCCAGAGGGGCAAGCGGTAAGCGGGAGGGCCTACAATGAGCAGTTCTTC. Amino acid sequence: CSVDPEGQAVSGRAYNEQFF.

The chain recombines TRBV7-6 with TRBJ2-7; 7 positions match TRBD1. The J segment lost 5 bases and the V segment lost 5 bases, leaving 9 bases of the junction unmatched. The germline V gene encodes CDR1 SGHVS and CDR2 FNYEAQ. CDR3 size: 14 residues. The CDR3 protein is CASSTGTDFNEQYF. The CDR3 DNA is TGTGCCAGCAGCACGGGGACAGACTTCAACGAGCAGTACTTC.

The count of this clone is one. The chain couples TRBV5-4 to TRBJ1-2; the match to TRBD1 covers 12 bases. Germline assignment: CDR1 SGHNT and CDR2 YYREEE (reference sequence). With 4 bases clipped from V and 6 bases from J, the junction kept 7 bases outside the gene matches. The CDR3 runs 15 residues. The CDR3 coding sequence is TGTGCCAGCAGCCAGGGACAGGGGGCGATGCATGGCTACACCTTC. It codes for CASSQGQGAMHGYTF.

This chain joins TRBV4-3 and TRBJ1-2, with TRBD1 matching over 7 bases. This CDR3 comprises 15 residues. Germline CDR1 and CDR2: LGHNA and YSLEER. Losses at the gene ends were 0 bases for V and 0 bases for J; bases not matched to a gene: 1. Here the CDR3 reads CASSQEQGSNYGYTF. For the CDR3, the DNA is TGCGCCAGCAGCCAAGAACAGGGGTCTAACTATGGCTACACCTTC.

The chain is built from TRBV5-1 and TRBJ2-1, with 10 nucleotides matching TRBD1. Germline V gene sequence: CDR1 SGHRS, CDR2 YFSETQ. The CDR3 has 14 residues. V lost 2 bases and J lost 9; bases outside the gene matches: 5. The CDR3 nucleotides are TGCGCCAGCAGCTTAAGGACAGGGGGTAGTGAGCAGTTCTTC. Residues: CASSLRTGGSEQFF.

This chain joins TRBV4-3 and TRBJ2-1, with 7 bases lining up with TRBD2. Germline V lookup: CDR1 LGHNA, CDR2 YSLEER. This CDR3 region has 14 residues. After removal of 1 base from V and 5 bases from J, the junction contained 2 bases not matched to a gene. CDR3 sequence: CASSQVGGNNEQFF. As DNA, the CDR3 is TGCGCCAGCAGCCAAGTGGGGGGGAACAATGAGCAGTTCTTC.

Turning to this clone: The identical CDR3 is also encoded by other nucleotide sequences in the sample. This chain uses TRBV4-2 with TRBJ1-5; D uncertain. V lost 4 bases to trimming and J lost 0 bases, with 16 bases between them. The CDR3 runs to 17 residues. Germline V gene sequence: CDR1 LGHNA, CDR2 YNFKEQ. Here the CDR3 reads CASSPSRDKTSNQPQHF. CDR3 sequence (DNA): TGTGCCAGCAGCCCCTCGAGAGACAAGACTAGCAATCAGCCCCAGCATTTT.

V is TRBV28 and J is TRBJ2-1; no reliable D call. Germline V gives CDR1 MDHEN, CDR2 SYDVKM. The CDR3 contains 11 residues. V dropped 4 bases and J dropped 5 bases, with 3 bases sitting between them. CDR3 sequence (DNA): TGTGCCAGCAGTTACGACAATGAGCAGTTCTTC. This translates into CASSYDNEQFF.

The chain links TRBV19 to TRBJ2-5; possibly TRBD2 for D (6 bases). V was cut by 4 bases and J by 2 bases, with 8 bases left in between. In germline, CDR1 is LNHDA, CDR2 SQIVND (reference sequence). The CDR3 has 13 residues. CDR3: CASSKGTQETQYF. As DNA, the CDR3 is TGTGCCAGTAGTAAGGGGACTCAAGAGACCCAGTACTTC.

V gene TRBV9 combines with J gene TRBJ1-2; 8 bases fit TRBD1. The J segment lost 4 bases and the V segment lost 0 bases, leaving 8 bases of the junction unmatched. The CDR3 contains 16 residues. The germline gives CDR1 SGDLS, CDR2 YYNGEE. CDR3 nucleotide sequence: TGTGCCAGCAGCGTAGAGCGCAGGGGGCGGTCCTATGGCTACACCTTC. Amino acids: CASSVERRGRSYGYTF.

The chain joins TRBV27 to TRBJ2-1; D perhaps matches TRBD2 (6 bases). Trimming took 5 bases from V and 5 from J, leaving 13 bases between them. The CDR3 runs to 14 residues. The germline V gene has CDR1 MNHEY and CDR2 SMNVEV (reference sequence). The CDR3 loop is CASSAQGLHNEQFF. The CDR3 DNA reads as TGTGCCAGCAGTGCCCAGGGACTCCACAATGAGCAGTTCTTC.

The V call is TRBV6-6, the J call TRBJ1-4; tentative D call: TRBD1 (5 bases). CDR1 MNHNY and CDR2 SVGAGI come from the germline V gene (reference sequence). There are 15 residues in the CDR3. The V gene lost 6 bases and the J gene lost 7 bases, with 18 bases spanning the gap. CDR3 amino acids: CASSPDGGSGEKLFF. Here the CDR3 DNA reads TGTGCCAGCAGCCCAGATGGGGGGAGTGGTGAAAAACTGTTTTTT.

Only a few counts were recorded for this clone. The chain combines TRBV9 with TRBJ2-7, with D possibly matching TRBD2 (5 bases). Germline V gene data show CDR1 as SGDLS and CDR2 as YYNGEE. This CDR3 has 15 residues. V was pared by 4 bases and J by 4 bases, with 18 bases between. The CDR3 sequence is CASSLGVGEYYEQYF. The CDR3 DNA is TGTGCCAGCAGCCTTGGAGTGGGAGAGTATTACGAGCAGTACTTC.

The chain uses TRBV2 and TRBJ1-3; no reliable D call. Germline assignment: CDR1 SNHLY and CDR2 FYNNEI. This CDR3 spans 13 amino acids. Trimming took off 6 bases at V and 3 bases at J, with 9 bases between the two ends. The CDR3 DNA reads TGTGCCAGCAGCCGGACTTTTGGAAACACCATATATTTT. It is translated as CASSRTFGNTIYF. Looking up the rest from reference TRBV2 and TRBJ1-3 gives the full variable domain: EPEVTQTPSHQVTQMGQEVILRCVPISNHLYFYWYRQILGQKVEFLVSFYNNEISEKSEIFDDQFSVERPDGSNFTLKIRSTKLEDSAMYFCASSRTFGNTIYFGEGSWLTVV.

The chain employs TRBV6-1 and TRBJ2-7, with D possibly matching TRBD2 (5 bases). V was cut by 3 bases and J by 8 bases, with 29 bases left in between. Germline V CDR1 and CDR2: MNHNS, SASEGT. The CDR3 contains 18 residues. The CDR3 region has the DNA TGTGCCAGCAGTGAGCGTCCAGTCGGGAACGACAAAGTGCTCCAGCAGTACTTC. Translation: CASSERPVGNDKVLQQYF.

The genes are TRBV27 and TRBJ1-4, with D unresolved. Trimming removed 1 base from V and 3 bases from J, with 3 bases in between. The CDR3 extends over 13 amino acids. CDR1 and CDR2 (germline): MNHEY, SMNVEV (reference sequence). Here the CDR3 reads CASSLFANEKLFF. The CDR3 nucleotides read TGTGCCAGCAGTTTATTTGCTAATGAAAAACTGTTTTTT.

The rearrangement links TRBV11-2 to TRBJ1-3; D is unclear. The CDR3 consists of 13 residues. The V end was cut by 0 bases, the J end by 4 bases, with 4 bases between. In germline, CDR1 is SGHAT, CDR2 FQNNGV. This CDR3 is CASSLDGGNTIYF. CDR3 in DNA: TGTGCCAGCAGCTTAGACGGGGGAAACACCATATATTTT.

The chain combines TRBV5-1 with TRBJ2-7; D is possibly TRBD2 (5 bases). Trimming pared 7 bases from V and 0 bases from J, leaving 11 bases between. CDR3 length: 13 residues. From germline, CDR1 is SGHRS and CDR2 YFSETQ. The DNA for the CDR3 is TGCGCCAGCCGCGAGGAGGCCTCCTACGAGCAGTACTTC. It encodes CASREEASYEQYF. The entire variable domain, with the rest obtained from reference TRBV5-1 and TRBJ2-7, is as follows: KAGVTQTPRYLIKTRGQQVTLSCSPISGHRSVSWYQQTPGQGLQFLFEYFSETQRNKGNFPGRFSGRQFSNSRSEMNVSTLELGDSALYLCASREEASYEQYFGPGTRLTVT.

The J gene is TRBJ2-7, the V gene TRBV5-5; no clear D. Germline loops: CDR1 SGHKS, CDR2 YYEKEE (reference sequence). CDR3 length equals 11 residues. Trimming took off 4 bases at V and 2 bases at J, with 4 bases between the two ends. The CDR3 is CASSAAYEQYF. CDR3 bases: TGTGCCAGCAGCGCCGCCTACGAGCAGTACTTC.

J is TRBJ2-5 and V is TRBV5-6; no firm D call. The CDR3 contains 13 residues. Trimming left V 0 bases short and J 5 bases short, with 8 bases between. The V gene's germline CDR1 is SGHDT and CDR2 YYEEEE. CDR3 loop: CASSLVSGETQYF. In nucleotides, the CDR3 is TGTGCCAGCAGCTTGGTCAGTGGGGAGACCCAGTACTTC.

This sequence joins TRBV7-3 and TRBJ2-6, with D unclear. The CDR3 is 13 residues long. Trimming removed 2 bases from V and 4 bases from J, with 3 bases in between. Germline loops: CDR1 SGHTA, CDR2 FQGTGA. The CDR3 coding sequence is TGTGCCAGCAGCTTAGAAGGGGCCAACGTCCTGACTTTC. Translating gives CASSLEGANVLTF.

The V and J genes are TRBV29-1 and TRBJ2-7; D unclear. The CDR3 is 14 residues long. Trimming shortened V by 5 bases and J by 5 bases, and 19 bases separated the two germline ends. CDR1 and CDR2 (germline): SQVTM, ANQGSEA. The CDR3 loop reads CSVTQPLGSHEQYF. CDR3 nucleotide sequence: TGCAGCGTTACTCAACCGTTAGGTTCCCACGAGCAGTACTTC.

This clone was observed a handful of times. This rearrangement joins TRBV16 to TRBJ1-5; D gene ambiguous. The V gene lost 1 base and the J gene lost 5 bases, with 6 bases spanning the gap. Germline V gene lookup returns CDR1 KGHSY and CDR2 FQNENV. This CDR3 has 13 residues. In DNA, the CDR3 is TGTGCCAGCAGCCAATTAGATGATCAGCCCCAGCATTTT. Protein product: CASSQLDDQPQHF.